This T cell receptor (beta chain) comes out of a study of sequential checkpoint blockade in melanoma (dated by TCRdb to about 2019). Context from the whole study: In a 1:1 randomization, patients received either first-line nivolumab then ipilimumab (arm A) or ipilimumab then nivolumab (arm B). Both trial sequences were followed by maintenance nivolumab. What the research found in general, with its limitations: Validation of the response-prediction model combining TCR metrics and mutation burden is needed in larger, independent patient cohorts.

TCRbeta CDR3 regions were immunosequenced from genomic DNA with the immunoSEQ Assay. Before high-throughput sequencing, the genomic DNA was amplified using bias-controlled multiplex PCR. The study's own analysis went as follows. To quantify the absolute abundance of each unique TCRbeta CDR3 region, the sequences were collapsed and filtered. Clonality was defined as 1 minus Pielou's evenness and was calculated using productive rearrangements only. Clones with significantly greater frequencies in on-treatment versus baseline samples were identified using a previously published method. TCRdb holds this immuneACCESS table with in-frame rearrangements only. Some clones are missing; in checked studies, unresolved V genes explain under half, and the rest has no known cause. The V and J calls and clone size are taken from that table; D and trimming were inferred from the DNA. Across this sample there are around 13,000 clones, with 74% seen only once. Jointly, the top ten make up about 25% of the sample.

Reading the label with the study, this specimen's treatment or condition is: randomized to nivolumab then ipilimumab (arm A) or the reverse (arm B). None of the trial patients had been given prior DNA-damaging chemotherapy. Live CD3+CD8+ cells negative for CD19 and CD56 were sorted from thawed PBMCs on a FACS Aria II flow cytometer. CheckMate 064, a randomized, open-label phase II trial of sequential checkpoint blockade, was the source of the samples, all of which came from patients with melanoma. Peripheral blood mononuclear cells were collected by leukapheresis, purified with Ficoll-Paque, and frozen in human serum with approximately 10% DMSO. Immediately after sorting, the purity of sorted blood CD3+CD8+ cells was verified to be >98%, after which DNA was extracted. Concerning this clone itself: The specificity of this receptor is unknown. No clone much larger than this one lies a single base away; base qualities are absent.

The receptor was isolated from a human donor with melanoma. Sequenced material: CD8+ T cells sorted from blood (inferred from file names), taken from a patient given nivolumab and ipilimumab in sequence.

CDR3 region: CASSSPEQGADIQYF. In nucleotide form, the sequence is TGTGCCAGCAGCTCCCCGGAACAGGGGGCTGACATTCAGTACTTC. The chain is encoded by TRBV7-2 joined to TRBJ2-4; the junction holds 9 bases that match TRBD1. CDR1 is given as SGHTA and CDR2 as FQGNSA, both from the germline V gene. Relative to germline, V is missing 4 bases and J is missing 8 bases, with 9 bases of the junction outside any gene match. Taken from cysteine to phenylalanine, the CDR3 has 15 residues. Only CDR3 DNA is held: 45 bases, read in frame from base 1.